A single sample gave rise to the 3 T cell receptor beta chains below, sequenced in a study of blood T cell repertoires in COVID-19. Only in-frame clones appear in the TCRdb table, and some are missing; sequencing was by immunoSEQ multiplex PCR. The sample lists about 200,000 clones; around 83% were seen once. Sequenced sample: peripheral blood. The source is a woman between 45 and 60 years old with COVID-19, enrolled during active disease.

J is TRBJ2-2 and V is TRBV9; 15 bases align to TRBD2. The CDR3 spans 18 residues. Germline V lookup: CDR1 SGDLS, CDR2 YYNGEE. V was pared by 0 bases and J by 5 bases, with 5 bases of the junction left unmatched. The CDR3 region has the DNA TGTGCCAGCAGCGTAGAGGGACTAGCGGGGGGTTTTACCGGGGAGCTGTTTTTT. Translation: CASSVEGLAGGFTGELFF.

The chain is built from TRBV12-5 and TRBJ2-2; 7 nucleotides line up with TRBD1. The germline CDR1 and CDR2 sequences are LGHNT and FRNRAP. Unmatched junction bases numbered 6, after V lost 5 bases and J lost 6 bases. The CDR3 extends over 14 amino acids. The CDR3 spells CASGPTGMAGELFF. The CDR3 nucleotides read TGTGCTAGTGGTCCGACAGGGATGGCCGGGGAGCTGTTTTTT.

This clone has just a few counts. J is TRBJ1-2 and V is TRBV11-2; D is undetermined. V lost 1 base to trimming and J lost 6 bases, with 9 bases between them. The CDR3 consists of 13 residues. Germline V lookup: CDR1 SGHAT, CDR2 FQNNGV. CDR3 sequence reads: CASSLVGVHGYTF. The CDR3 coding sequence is TGTGCCAGCAGCTTAGTCGGGGTCCATGGCTACACCTTC.